The 12 T cell receptor beta chains presented below share a single source sample, sequenced in a study of T-cell reconstitution after alpha-beta-depleted transplantation in children. For TCRbeta, the library was prepared with unique molecular identifiers. TCRdb itself ran the PCR reads through MiXCR, one entry per CDR3 protein. The table records a few hundred thousand distinct CDR3 sequences, 18% of them present only once. Sequencing used PBMCs from the stem cell graft donor, obtained from the stem cell graft. These receptors came from a human donor who donated a stem cell graft to a child with acute lymphoblastic leukemia.

This clonotype was seen a handful of times. The CDR3 here is CASSSGDSGNTIYF. CDR3 nucleotide sequence: TGCGCCAGCAGCTCTGGTGACTCTGGAAACACCATATATTTT. The rearrangement uses TRBV5-1 and TRBJ1-3; the D is unclear. This CDR3 is built from 14 residues. Trimming took off 3 bases at V and 0 bases at J, with 7 bases between the two ends. Germline CDR1 and CDR2: SGHRS and YFSETQ.

The genes are TRBV6-5 and TRBJ2-7, with D possibly being TRBD2 (5 bases). V lost 8 bases to trimming and J lost 0 bases, with 14 bases between them. CDR1 is MNHEY, CDR2 SVGAGI, per germline. This CDR3 comprises 14 residues. DNA for the CDR3: TGTGCCAGCCGAGTTATACGGGGCTCCTACGAGCAGTACTTC. Its translation: CASRVIRGSYEQYF.

This clonotype was seen more than once but under ten times. The gene calls are TRBV10-3 and TRBJ2-3; D tentatively reads TRBD1 or TRBD2 (5 bases each). V shed 0 bases and J shed 0 bases, with 16 bases lying between them. CDR1 and CDR2 from the germline V gene are ENHRY and SYGVKD. The CDR3 is 18 residues long. The CDR3 protein is CAISESRGRATSTDTQYF. DNA of the CDR3: TGTGCCATCAGTGAGTCTAGGGGACGGGCAACAAGCACAGATACGCAGTATTTT.

The chain combines TRBV20-1 with TRBJ2-1; D is ambiguous. The CDR3 spans 12 residues. Per the germline V gene, CDR1 is DFQATT and CDR2 is SNEGSKA (reference sequence). V lost 1 base, J lost 8 bases, and 9 bases lay in between. CDR3 coding DNA: TGCAGTGCTAGAGTCCTTGCGGATGAGCAGTTCTTC. Amino acids: CSARVLADEQFF.

V gene TRBV3-1 combines with J gene TRBJ2-7; possible D gene TRBD2, 6 bases. CDR1 and CDR2 (germline): LGHDT, YNNKEL (reference sequence). V lost 4 bases to trimming and J lost 5 bases, with 12 bases between them. The CDR3 contains 13 residues. The CDR3 region is CASSPTSGDEQYF. CDR3 DNA: TGTGCCAGCAGCCCCACTTCGGGGGACGAGCAGTACTTC.

This clonotype was seen a handful of times. This chain links TRBV6-1 with TRBJ2-3, with TRBD2 matching 13 bases. CDR3 size: 19 residues. V dropped 6 bases and J dropped 3; count of bases not matched to a gene: 15. The germline V gene has CDR1 MNHNS and CDR2 SASEGT. The CDR3 region is CASRNRDTGLAGVTDTQYF. CDR3 in DNA: TGTGCCAGCAGAAACCGGGACACCGGACTAGCGGGAGTAACAGATACGCAGTATTTT.

V gene TRBV9 combines with J gene TRBJ2-3; D is unclear. V lost 0 bases, J lost 0 bases, and 14 bases lay in between. Germline loops: CDR1 SGDLS, CDR2 YYNGEE. This CDR3 has 17 amino acids. The CDR3 is CASSVDRSLTSTDTQYF. The CDR3 DNA follows: TGTGCCAGCAGCGTAGATAGGTCTCTTACTAGCACAGATACGCAGTATTTT. The complete variable domain, with remaining parts taken from reference TRBV9 and TRBJ2-3, reads DSGVTQTPKHLITATGQRVTLRCSPRSGDLSVYWYQQSLDQGLQFLIQYYNGEERAKGNILERFSAQQFPDLHSELNLSSLELGDSALYFCASSVDRSLTSTDTQYFGPGTRLTVL.

This clonotype showed up just a few times. CDR3 coding DNA: TGTGCCAGCAGTGGGGCAGGGGAACAGCCCCAGCATTTT. Amino acid sequence: CASSGAGEQPQHF. V gene TRBV2 combines with J gene TRBJ1-5; possible D gene TRBD1, 6 bases. V dropped 4 bases and J dropped 7 bases, with 11 bases sitting between them. CDR3 length equals 13 residues. Germline CDR1 and CDR2: SNHLY and FYNNEI.

V usage is TRBV27 and J usage is TRBJ2-7, with 9 bases lining up with TRBD2. Germline V gives CDR1 MNHEY, CDR2 SMNVEV (reference sequence). J lost 0 bases, V lost 6 bases, and 3 bases had no gene match. The CDR3 is 14 residues long. The CDR3 loop is CASRTSGASYEQYF. The DNA for the CDR3 is TGTGCCAGCAGGACTAGCGGAGCCTCCTACGAGCAGTACTTC.

This clonotype was seen more than once but under ten times. The CDR3 DNA reads as TGCGCCAGCAGCCCCGCTTTGACAGGGGACGCCCAAGCTTTCTTT. Its translation is CASSPALTGDAQAFF. This chain joins TRBV5-1 and TRBJ1-1; 8 bases match TRBD1. Germline V lookup: CDR1 SGHRS, CDR2 YFSETQ. V lost 4 bases to trimming and J lost 9 bases; unmatched junction nucleotides: 14. The CDR3 length is 15 residues.

This chain connects TRBV20-1 to TRBJ2-5; TRBD2 might be the D (7 bases). CDR1 is DFQATT and CDR2 is SNEGSKA in the germline V gene (reference sequence). The V and J ends lost 2 bases and 1 base respectively, with 11 bases between them. This CDR3 region has 14 residues. CDR3 sequence (DNA): TGCAGTGCTAGATGGGGAGGGGGCCAAGAGACCCAGTACTTC. It encodes CSARWGGGQETQYF.

This clonotype was seen repeatedly, ten times or more. The chain links TRBV6-5 to TRBJ2-5; perhaps TRBD2 as D (7 bases). CDR1 MNHEY and CDR2 SVGAGI come from the germline V gene. Trimming cost V 2 bases and J 5 bases, with 15 bases left between them. This CDR3 comprises 15 residues. The DNA of the CDR3 is TGTGCCAGCAGTTACGCGGGGGCTCACGGGGAGACCCAGTACTTC. Its protein is CASSYAGAHGETQYF.